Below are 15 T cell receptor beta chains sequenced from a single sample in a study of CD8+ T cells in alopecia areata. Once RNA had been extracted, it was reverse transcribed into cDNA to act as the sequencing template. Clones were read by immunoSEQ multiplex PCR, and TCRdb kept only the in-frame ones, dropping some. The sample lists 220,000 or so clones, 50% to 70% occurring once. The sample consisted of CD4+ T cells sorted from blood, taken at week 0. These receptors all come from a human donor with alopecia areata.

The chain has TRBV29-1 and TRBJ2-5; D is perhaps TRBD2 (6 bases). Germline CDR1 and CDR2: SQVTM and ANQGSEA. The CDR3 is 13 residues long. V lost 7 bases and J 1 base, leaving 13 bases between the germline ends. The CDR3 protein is CSALRRAQETQYF. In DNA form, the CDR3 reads TGCAGCGCCCTCAGGAGGGCCCAAGAGACCCAGTACTTC.

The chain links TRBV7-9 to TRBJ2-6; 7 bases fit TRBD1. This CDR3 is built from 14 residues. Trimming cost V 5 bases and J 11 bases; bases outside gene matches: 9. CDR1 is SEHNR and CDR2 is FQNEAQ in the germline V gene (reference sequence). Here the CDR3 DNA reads TGTGCCAGCAGCACACAGGGGAATCAGGACGTCCTGACTTTC. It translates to CASSTQGNQDVLTF.

The CDR3 DNA follows: TGTGCCAGAAACCCTGAAGCTTTCTTT. This sequence encodes CARNPEAFF. The rearrangement links TRBV21-1 to TRBJ1-1. TRBV21-1 is an annotated pseudogene. CDR3 size: 9 residues.

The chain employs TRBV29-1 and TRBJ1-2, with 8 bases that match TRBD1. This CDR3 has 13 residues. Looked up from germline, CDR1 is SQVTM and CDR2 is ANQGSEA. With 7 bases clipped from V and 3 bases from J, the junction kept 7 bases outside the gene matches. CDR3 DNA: TGCAGCGCTAGACAGGGGCTGGACTATGGCTACACCTTC. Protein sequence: CSARQGLDYGYTF.

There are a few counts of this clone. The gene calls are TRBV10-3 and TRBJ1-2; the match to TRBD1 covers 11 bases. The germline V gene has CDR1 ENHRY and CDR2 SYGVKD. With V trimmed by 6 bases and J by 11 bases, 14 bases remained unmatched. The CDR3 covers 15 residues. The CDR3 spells CAISSDKVGQGGYTF. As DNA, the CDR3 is TGTGCCATCAGCTCCGATAAGGTGGGACAGGGGGGTTACACCTTC.

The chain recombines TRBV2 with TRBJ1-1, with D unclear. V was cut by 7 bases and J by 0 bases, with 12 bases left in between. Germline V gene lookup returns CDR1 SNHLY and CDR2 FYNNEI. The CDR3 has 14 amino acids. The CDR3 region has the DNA TGTGCCAGCACACTTTCAGAGGTGAACACTGAAGCTTTCTTT. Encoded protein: CASTLSEVNTEAFF.

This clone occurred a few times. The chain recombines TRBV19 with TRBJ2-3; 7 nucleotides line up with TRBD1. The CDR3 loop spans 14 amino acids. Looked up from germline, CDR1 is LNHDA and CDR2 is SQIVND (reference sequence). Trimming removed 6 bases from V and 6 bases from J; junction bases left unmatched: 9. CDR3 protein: CASREQGQGDTQYF. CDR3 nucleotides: TGTGCCAGTAGGGAACAGGGGCAGGGGGATACGCAGTATTTT.

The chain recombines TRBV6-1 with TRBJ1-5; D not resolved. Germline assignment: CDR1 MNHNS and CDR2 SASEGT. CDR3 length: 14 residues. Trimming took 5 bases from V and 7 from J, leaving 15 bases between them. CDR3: CASSQGWEDQPQHF. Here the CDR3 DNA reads TGTGCCAGCAGTCAAGGTTGGGAGGACCAGCCCCAGCATTTT.

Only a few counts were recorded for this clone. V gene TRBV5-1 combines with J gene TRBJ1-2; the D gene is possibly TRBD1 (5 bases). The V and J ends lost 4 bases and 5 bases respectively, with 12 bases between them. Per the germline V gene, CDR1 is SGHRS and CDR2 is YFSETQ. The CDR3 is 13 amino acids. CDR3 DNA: TGCGCCAGCAGCCCGGGGCCAATATATGGCTACACCTTC. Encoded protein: CASSPGPIYGYTF.

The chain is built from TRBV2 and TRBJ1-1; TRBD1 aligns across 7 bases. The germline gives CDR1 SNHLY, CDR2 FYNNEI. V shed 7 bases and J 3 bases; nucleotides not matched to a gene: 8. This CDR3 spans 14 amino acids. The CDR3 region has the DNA TGTGCCAGCAAGGAGGGGGCGCGGGACACTGAAGCTTTCTTT. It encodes CASKEGARDTEAFF.

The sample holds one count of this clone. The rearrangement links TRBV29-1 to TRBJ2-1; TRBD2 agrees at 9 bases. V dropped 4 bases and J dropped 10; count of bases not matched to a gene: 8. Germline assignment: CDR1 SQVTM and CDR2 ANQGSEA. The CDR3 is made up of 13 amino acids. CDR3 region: CSVALAGVLEQFF. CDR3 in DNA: TGCAGCGTTGCCTTAGCGGGAGTACTCGAGCAGTTCTTC.

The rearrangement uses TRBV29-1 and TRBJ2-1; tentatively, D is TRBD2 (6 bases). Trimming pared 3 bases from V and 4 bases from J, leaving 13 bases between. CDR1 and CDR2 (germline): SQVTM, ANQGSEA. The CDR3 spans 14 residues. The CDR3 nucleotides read TGCAGCGTTGAGGTACGGGAGAGGTACAATGAGCAGTTCTTC. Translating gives CSVEVRERYNEQFF.

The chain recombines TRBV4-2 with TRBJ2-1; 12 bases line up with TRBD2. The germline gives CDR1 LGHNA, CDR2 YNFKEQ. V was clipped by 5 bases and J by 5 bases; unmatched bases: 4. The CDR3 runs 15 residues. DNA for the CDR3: TGTGCCAGCAGCTCGGGACTAGCGGGCCACAATGAGCAGTTCTTC. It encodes CASSSGLAGHNEQFF.

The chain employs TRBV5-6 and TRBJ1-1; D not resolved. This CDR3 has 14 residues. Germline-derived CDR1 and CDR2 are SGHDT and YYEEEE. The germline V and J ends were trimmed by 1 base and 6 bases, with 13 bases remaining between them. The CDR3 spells CASSLWVTLPEAFF. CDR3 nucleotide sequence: TGTGCCAGCAGCTTGTGGGTAACACTTCCTGAAGCTTTCTTT.

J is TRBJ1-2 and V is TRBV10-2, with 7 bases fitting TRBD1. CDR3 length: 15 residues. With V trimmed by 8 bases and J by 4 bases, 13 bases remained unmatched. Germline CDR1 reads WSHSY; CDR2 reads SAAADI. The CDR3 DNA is TGCGCCAGCCGGCCGACCGCGGGACAGACCTATGGCTACACCTTC. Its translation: CASRPTAGQTYGYTF.